These 30 T cell receptor beta chains were all obtained from the same sample, sequenced in a study of T cell responses to AZD1222 COVID-19 vaccine. Sequencing used immunoSEQ multiplex PCR; TCRdb keeps in-frame clones, though not all of them. The sample carries about 110,000 clones, 85% to 95% recorded once. The sequences come from peripheral blood, collected 28 days after the second AZD1222 dose. Receptor source: an adult who received the AZD1222 COVID-19 vaccine.

The chain is built from TRBV29-1 and TRBJ1-1, with D perhaps TRBD1 (6 bases). The CDR3 has 12 residues. Germline loops: CDR1 SQVTM, CDR2 ANQGSEA. CDR3 loop: CVGAGSDTEAFF. In nucleotides, the CDR3 is TGCGTGGGGGCAGGGTCGGACACTGAAGCTTTCTTT.

This CDR3 is CASRNRYKADQPQHF. The CDR3 bases are TGTGCCAGTAGGAATCGTTACAAAGCGGATCAGCCCCAGCATTTT. This chain connects TRBV19 to TRBJ1-5; D remains unclear. This CDR3 spans 15 amino acids. With 6 bases removed from V and 5 bases from J, the gap between germline ends came to 17 bases. Germline CDR1 LNHDA, CDR2 SQIVND (reference sequence).

V is TRBV6-5 and J is TRBJ2-7, with 8 bases identical to TRBD1. CDR3 length: 14 residues. The germline V gene has CDR1 MNHEY and CDR2 SVGAGI. V trimming: 5 bases; J trimming: 3 bases; junction bases outside the gene matches: 6. The CDR3 DNA sequence: TGTGCCAGCAGTCGGACAGGGAGCAGCTACGAGCAGTACTTC. This sequence encodes CASSRTGSSYEQYF.

A single count supports this clone. The V and J genes are TRBV7-9 and TRBJ1-1, with D tentatively TRBD1 (5 bases). This CDR3 is built from 14 residues. The germline V gene encodes CDR1 SEHNR and CDR2 FQNEAQ (reference sequence). The germline V and J ends were trimmed by 5 bases and 6 bases, with 16 bases remaining between them. The CDR3: CASSPRDGRAEAFF. As DNA, the CDR3 is TGTGCCAGCAGCCCCCGGGACGGTCGGGCTGAAGCTTTCTTT.

This chain links TRBV19 with TRBJ1-2; TRBD1 matches 9 bases. CDR3 length: 14 residues. Unmatched junction bases numbered 5, after V lost 7 bases and J lost 2 bases. Per germline, CDR1 LNHDA and CDR2 SQIVND (reference sequence). In nucleotides, the CDR3 is TGTGCCAGTAAGGGACAGGGTTGGAACTATGGCTACACCTTC. This sequence encodes CASKGQGWNYGYTF.

The rearrangement uses TRBV11-3 and TRBJ2-1; TRBD2 aligns across 7 bases. In germline, CDR1 is SGHNT, CDR2 YENEEA. After removal of 1 base from V and 1 base from J, the junction contained 4 bases not matched to a gene. The CDR3 is 16 residues long. CDR3 nucleotides: TGTGCCAGCAGCTTAGGGTCGGGAGGTTCCTACAATGAGCAGTTCTTC. Protein sequence: CASSLGSGGSYNEQFF.

This chain joins TRBV7-8 and TRBJ1-5, with D maybe TRBD1 (5 bases). The CDR3 is 16 amino acids. Germline-derived CDR1 and CDR2 are SGHVS and FQNEAQ. V lost 5 bases to trimming and J lost 6 bases, with 20 bases between them. Here the CDR3 DNA reads TGTGCCAGCAGCCGTGCAGGGTCAGAAGGGCGTCAGCCCCAGCATTTT. This gives the protein CASSRAGSEGRQPQHF.

The chain is built from TRBV5-1 and TRBJ1-4, with a tentative D call TRBD1 (6 bases). Between the trimmed V and J ends, which lost 0 bases and 3 bases, there was a span of 9 bases. The CDR3 has 15 residues. Germline CDR1 reads SGHRS; CDR2 reads YFSETQ. The CDR3 reads CASSLAPGANEKLFF. CDR3 coding DNA: TGCGCCAGCAGCTTGGCCCCAGGGGCTAATGAAAAACTGTTTTTT.

V and J are TRBV11-2 and TRBJ2-5; 10 nucleotides align to TRBD1. This CDR3 region has 15 residues. The germline V gene has CDR1 SGHAT and CDR2 FQNNGV. The V segment lost 3 bases and the J segment 3 bases; nucleotides outside the gene matches: 4. Here the CDR3 DNA reads TGTGCCAGCAGCTTCTCGACAGGGGGCGAAGAGACCCAGTACTTC. Translated, it gives CASSFSTGGEETQYF.

This clone was counted a few times. The chain couples TRBV11-2 to TRBJ1-2, with no clear D. The germline V gene has CDR1 SGHAT and CDR2 FQNNGV. V was pared by 1 base and J by 7 bases, with 4 bases between. The CDR3 is made up of 11 amino acids. In DNA form, the CDR3 reads TGTGCCAGCAGCTTAGGAGGTGGCTACACCTTC. The encoded protein is CASSLGGGYTF.

This clone was seen a single time. V is TRBV10-3 and J is TRBJ2-7; possibly TRBD1 for D (6 bases). This CDR3 is 14 amino acids long. V was trimmed by 3 bases and J by 2 bases, leaving 11 bases between them. CDR1 ENHRY and CDR2 SYGVKD come from the germline V gene. The DNA of the CDR3 is TGTGCCATCAGTGATATACAGGGACCCTACGAGCAGTACTTC. Translating it yields CAISDIQGPYEQYF.

The J gene is TRBJ1-2, the V gene TRBV10-2; 8 nucleotides align to TRBD1. Germline V lookup: CDR1 WSHSY, CDR2 SAAADI. V shed 3 bases, J shed 2 bases, and the junction held 8 bases outside the gene matches. This CDR3 is 16 amino acids long. The CDR3 loop reads CASSDQGQDENYGYTF. DNA for the CDR3: TGCGCCAGCAGTGACCAGGGACAGGATGAGAACTATGGCTACACCTTC.

The chain is built from TRBV4-2 and TRBJ2-2; 9 nucleotides line up with TRBD2. Trimming cost V 0 bases and J 5 bases; bases outside gene matches: 10. The germline gives CDR1 LGHNA, CDR2 YNFKEQ. The CDR3 has 18 residues. CDR3: CASSQESSAGGGTGELFF. The CDR3 bases are TGTGCCAGCAGCCAAGAATCCTCAGCGGGAGGAGGGACCGGGGAGCTGTTTTTT.

This clone showed up just once. The gene calls are TRBV6-1 and TRBJ1-5; 8 positions agree with TRBD1. The junction had 6 bases not matched to a gene; V was cut back by 2 bases and J by 6 bases. Germline CDR1 reads MNHNS; CDR2 reads SASEGT. The CDR3 covers 15 residues. The CDR3 sequence is CASSELGQGPQPQHF. The CDR3 DNA follows: TGTGCCAGCAGTGAACTTGGACAGGGTCCTCAGCCCCAGCATTTT.

The chain carries TRBV30 and TRBJ2-1; D is undetermined. The CDR3 spans 12 residues. Trimming removed 0 bases at V and 10 bases at J, with 10 bases between. CDR1 GTSNPN and CDR2 SVGIG come from the germline V gene (reference sequence). The CDR3 spells CAWSVHKGEQFF. DNA for the CDR3: TGTGCCTGGAGTGTACACAAGGGCGAGCAGTTCTTC. The full variable domain, in which reference TRBV30 and TRBJ2-1 provide the parts outside the CDR3, is SQTIHQWPATLVQPVGSPLSLECTVEGTSNPNLYWYRQAAGRGLQLLFYSVGIGQISSEVPQNLSASRPQDRQFILSSKKLLLSDSGFYLCAWSVHKGEQFFGPGTRLTVL.

The chain couples TRBV19 to TRBJ1-5, with 11 bases aligning to TRBD1. This CDR3 has 18 residues. Trimming removed 10 bases from V and 2 bases from J; junction bases left unmatched: 16. Per germline, CDR1 LNHDA and CDR2 SQIVND (reference sequence). CDR3 sequence (DNA): TGTGCCAAAGGACCGGGACAGGGGGACCCTTGGGGCAATCAGCCCCAGCATTTT. Encoded protein: CAKGPGQGDPWGNQPQHF.

V usage is TRBV18 and J usage is TRBJ2-7; D remains ambiguous. This CDR3 comprises 16 residues. V gave up 3 bases and J gave up 0 bases, with 15 bases separating them. CDR1 and CDR2 (germline): KGHSH, LQKENI. This chain's CDR3 is CASSPRQDQLSYEQYF. The CDR3 DNA sequence: TGTGCCAGCTCACCTCGCCAGGACCAGCTCTCCTACGAGCAGTACTTC.

The V call is TRBV2, the J call TRBJ1-2, with 11 bases matching TRBD1. Trimming took 4 bases from V and 7 from J; bases not matched to a gene: 5. This CDR3 contains 14 residues. Germline loops: CDR1 SNHLY, CDR2 FYNNEI. For the CDR3, the DNA is TGTGCCAGCAGTGTGGGACAGGGGGTAGGTGGCTACACCTTC. Translation: CASSVGQGVGGYTF.

The chain is built from TRBV19 and TRBJ2-1, with D possibly TRBD1 on 7 matching bases. The length of the CDR3 is 16 residues. Germline lookup yields CDR1 LNHDA and CDR2 SQIVND (reference sequence). V lost 5 bases to trimming and J lost 6 bases, with 20 bases between them. CDR3 protein: CASSLTTGDFGNEQFF. CDR3 coding DNA: TGTGCCAGTAGTCTCACCACAGGGGACTTCGGCAATGAGCAGTTCTTC.

This chain connects TRBV5-1 to TRBJ2-5; tentative D call: TRBD1 (5 bases). Trimming cost V 0 bases and J 2 bases, with 11 bases left between them. This CDR3 has 15 amino acids. The germline gives CDR1 SGHRS, CDR2 YFSETQ. As DNA, the CDR3 is TGCGCCAGCAGCTTGGAGGTCCAGGGTCAAGAGACCCAGTACTTC. It specifies CASSLEVQGQETQYF.

The J gene is TRBJ2-3, the V gene TRBV18, with D perhaps matching TRBD2 (5 bases). CDR1 and CDR2 (germline): KGHSH, LQKENI. Trimming removed 0 bases from V and 5 bases from J, with 15 bases in between. This CDR3 has 16 amino acids. The CDR3 loop reads CASSPPLSDYEDTQYF. In DNA, the CDR3 is TGTGCCAGCTCACCACCTCTTTCCGACTATGAAGATACGCAGTATTTT.

The chain is built from TRBV12-3 or TRBV12-4 and TRBJ2-1; 7 bases match TRBD1. J lost 9 bases, V lost 7 bases, and 6 bases had no gene match. The CDR3 spans 12 residues. The DNA of the CDR3 is TGTGCCAGCACCGACAGGGCGGGTGAGCAGTTCTTC. It translates to CASTDRAGEQFF.

The CDR3 sequence is CASSLLGSGELFF. The CDR3 DNA reads TGTGCCAGCAGTTTACTGGGTTCCGGGGAGCTGTTTTTT. The rearrangement links TRBV27 to TRBJ2-2; D ambiguous. V was shortened by 2 bases and J by 6 bases, with 7 bases between the two germline ends. The germline V gene has CDR1 MNHEY and CDR2 SMNVEV (reference sequence). The CDR3 contains 13 residues.

The V and J genes are TRBV2 and TRBJ2-5; D might be TRBD2 (7 bases). Trimming stripped 1 base from V and 4 bases from J, with 13 bases between. This CDR3 is built from 15 residues. Looked up from germline, CDR1 is SNHLY and CDR2 is FYNNEI. The CDR3: CASSEDQGRGETQYF. The CDR3 region has the DNA TGTGCCAGCAGTGAAGATCAGGGGAGGGGAGAGACCCAGTACTTC.

The gene calls are TRBV5-1 and TRBJ1-1; weak D call: TRBD1 (5 bases). The CDR3 contains 15 residues. Germline-derived CDR1 and CDR2 are SGHRS and YFSETQ. V lost 4 bases and J 8 bases, leaving 21 bases between the germline ends. This CDR3 reads CASSTQGSGTSEAFF. In nucleotides, the CDR3 is TGCGCCAGCAGCACCCAGGGTAGCGGGACCAGCGAAGCTTTCTTT. The full variable domain, its missing parts supplied by reference TRBV5-1 and TRBJ1-1, is KAGVTQTPRYLIKTRGQQVTLSCSPISGHRSVSWYQQTPGQGLQFLFEYFSETQRNKGNFPGRFSGRQFSNSRSEMNVSTLELGDSALYLCASSTQGSGTSEAFFGQGTRLTVV.

The V and J genes are TRBV3-1 (or the pseudogene TRBV3-2) and TRBJ1-6; 7 positions match TRBD1. CDR1 is LGHDT and CDR2 is YNNKEL in the germline V gene (reference sequence). Trimming at V came to 1 base and at J to 6 bases, leaving 3 bases not matched to a gene. This CDR3 spans 15 amino acids. CDR3 bases: TGTGCCAGCAGCCAAGGACAGGGTTTTAATTCACCCCTCCACTTT. Amino acid sequence: CASSQGQGFNSPLHF.

CDR3 nucleotide sequence: TGTGCCAGCAGTGACAGGCTCGGTAATTCACCCCTCCACTTT. Amino acid sequence: CASSDRLGNSPLHF. The chain uses TRBV6-4 and TRBJ1-6; D is uncertain. Germline assignment: CDR1 MRHNA and CDR2 SNTAGT. With 2 bases removed from V and 6 bases from J, the gap between germline ends came to 8 bases. The CDR3 contains 14 residues.

This chain links TRBV6-5 with TRBJ2-2, with D hard to call. V was shortened by 4 bases and J by 0 bases, with 3 bases between the two germline ends. The CDR3 contains 13 residues. From germline, CDR1 is MNHEY and CDR2 SVGAGI. This CDR3 reads CASSSPNTGELFF. The CDR3 nucleotides are TGTGCCAGCAGTTCTCCGAACACCGGGGAGCTGTTTTTT.

This clone appeared a single time. The J gene is TRBJ1-5, the V gene TRBV6-5; 9 nucleotides line up with TRBD1. This CDR3 comprises 15 residues. With 6 bases clipped from V and 4 bases from J, the junction kept 7 bases outside the gene matches. Germline V CDR1 and CDR2: MNHEY, SVGAGI. CDR3 coding DNA: TGTGCCAGCAGAGACGGACAGGGGTTGAATCAGCCCCAGCATTTT. It encodes CASRDGQGLNQPQHF.

The chain couples TRBV6-5 to TRBJ1-3, with 8 bases that match TRBD1. V lost 2 bases, J lost 4 bases, and 7 bases stayed unmatched. CDR1 and CDR2 (germline): MNHEY, SVGAGI. CDR3 length: 16 residues. CDR3 sequence reads: CASSYRRQGRGNTIYF. DNA of the CDR3: TGTGCCAGCAGTTACCGACGACAGGGGAGAGGAAACACCATATATTTT.